This is a list of T cell receptor beta chains from one sample in a study of blood T cell repertoires in COVID-19. The protocol was immunoSEQ multiplex PCR, while the TCRdb copy is restricted to in-frame clones and leaves out a portion. This repertoire shows 110,000 to 150,000 clones, 65% to 85% found once; its top ten account for more than 1.5%. What was sequenced was peripheral blood. The receptors were gathered from a woman aged 55-75 years with acute or convalescent COVID-19. Each CDR3 is given with its conserved first and last residue. D genes are given only for firm matches. Size is stated for part of the rows, as once, few or many counts, or as a class when the clone is expanded.

D	V	J	size	CDR3	DNA
-	TRBV2	TRBJ2-3	-	CASSLQGTLTDTQYF	TGTGCCAGCAGTCTACAGGGCACCCTAACAGATACGCAGTATTTT
-	TRBV6-4	TRBJ2-7	-	CASRRRYEQYF	TGTGCCAGCCGGCGGAGGTACGAGCAGTACTTC
-	TRBV5-6	TRBJ2-7	few	CASSLVSVPSYEQYF	TGTGCCAGCAGCTTGGTTAGTGTCCCGTCCTACGAGCAGTACTTC
TRBD2	TRBV5-1	TRBJ2-2	few	CASGEGYTGELFF	TGCGCCAGCGGGGAGGGATACACCGGGGAGCTGTTTTTT
TRBD1	TRBV2	TRBJ1-1	-	CASSPIGQALGTEAFF	TGTGCCAGCAGTCCGATAGGACAGGCCTTAGGCACTGAAGCTTTCTTT
TRBD1	TRBV27	TRBJ1-2	-	CASSLLGTGGDGYTF	TGTGCCAGCAGTTTATTGGGGACAGGGGGCGATGGCTACACCTTC
TRBD1	TRBV16	TRBJ2-4	-	CASSDGTVGYF	TGTGCCAGCAGCGACGGGACAGTTGGATACTTC
-	TRBV11-1	TRBJ1-6	-	CASSLRTVAGSPLHF	TGTGCCAGCAGCTTAAGGACCGTAGCGGGGTCACCCCTCCACTTT
TRBD1	TRBV5-1	TRBJ2-7	once	CASSTGQGVYEQYF	TGCGCCAGCAGCACGGGACAGGGGGTCTACGAGCAGTACTTC
-	TRBV7-2	TRBJ2-1	-	CASSEDMPRRDEQFF	TGTGCCAGCAGCGAAGATATGCCTCGCCGCGATGAGCAGTTCTTC
TRBD1	TRBV10-2	TRBJ1-5	-	CASSESGGRNQPQHF	TGCGCCAGCAGTGAGTCAGGGGGCAGAAATCAGCCCCAGCATTTT
-	TRBV19	TRBJ2-1	-	CASKAGTYNEQFF	TGTGCCAGTAAGGCGGGGACCTACAATGAGCAGTTCTTC
-	TRBV6-6	TRBJ2-7	few	CASSTPPAAEQYF	TGTGCCAGCAGTACGCCCCCCGCGGCGGAGCAGTACTTC
TRBD2	TRBV9	TRBJ2-5	-	CASSVGLAVETQYF	TGTGCCAGCAGCGTTGGACTAGCTGTAGAGACCCAGTACTTC